The 22 T cell receptor beta chains below all came from one sample that was sequenced in a study of CD8 T cells in ankylosing spondylitis. Using its own MiXCR run on the 5' RACE reads, TCRdb lists one record per CDR3 protein. In the table there are just under 95,000 distinct CDR3 sequences, 7.5% to 9% of which are singletons. Sequencing was performed on blood, either unsorted or a sorted T cell fraction (not recorded which). Source of these receptors: a male donor with ankylosing spondylitis or in good health (not recorded which).

There are many counts of this clonotype. V and J are TRBV12-3 or TRBV12-4 and TRBJ1-2; maybe TRBD1 (6 bases). The length of the CDR3 is 15 residues. V was trimmed by 3 bases and J by 4 bases, leaving 15 bases between them. CDR3 in DNA: TGTGCCAGCAGTTTCCAAGGGGGAAGGAGCTATGGCTACACCTTC. Residues: CASSFQGGRSYGYTF.

Ten or more counts support this clonotype. This chain joins TRBV7-6 and TRBJ2-3, with D possibly called TRBD1 or TRBD2 (5 bases each). With 1 base removed from V and 2 bases from J, the gap between germline ends came to 10 bases. This CDR3 region has 15 residues. Per germline, CDR1 SGHVS and CDR2 FNYEAQ. This chain's CDR3 is CASSLVGEFTDTQYF. CDR3 in DNA: TGTGCCAGCAGCTTAGTGGGGGAGTTCACAGATACGCAGTATTTT. Full variable domain (missing parts from reference TRBV7-6 and TRBJ2-3): GAGVSQSPRYKVTKRGQDVALRCDPISGHVSLYWYRQALGQGPEFLTYFNYEAQQDKSGLPNDRFSAERPEGSISTLTIQRTEQRDSAMYRCASSLVGEFTDTQYFGPGTRLTVL.

This clonotype has only a few counts. One junction end does not reproduce the germline sequence, and a read error may be involved. The chain links TRBV7-2 to TRBJ2-1, with 11 nucleotides matching TRBD2. CDR3 length: 16 amino acids. From germline, CDR1 is SGHTA and CDR2 FQGNSA. CDR3 residues: CASSLRTSGRLPQQFF. CDR3 nucleotides: TGTGCCAGCAGCCTCCGGACTAGCGGGCGACTTCCCCAACAGTTTTTC.

This chain connects TRBV5-1 to TRBJ2-5; D possibly corresponds to TRBD2 (6 bases). In germline, CDR1 is SGHRS, CDR2 YFSETQ. The ends were cut back, 0 bases at V and 7 bases at J, with 13 bases in the middle. This CDR3 spans 14 amino acids. The CDR3 spells CASSLGTTGGTQYF. DNA for the CDR3: TGCGCCAGCAGCTTGGGTACCACCGGGGGGACCCAGTACTTC.

This clonotype was recorded many times. This sequence joins TRBV4-2 and TRBJ2-1; D might be TRBD1 or TRBD2, each matching 5 bases. The CDR3 has 16 residues. The germline V gene has CDR1 LGHNA and CDR2 YNFKEQ. Trimming pared 1 base from V and 7 bases from J, leaving 17 bases between. The CDR3 is CASSQGPGTQRNEQFF. The CDR3, as DNA: TGTGCCAGCAGCCAAGGTCCCGGGACGCAGCGAAATGAGCAGTTCTTC.

In this sample, this clonotype turned up many times. The V gene is TRBV3-1, the J gene TRBJ2-1; tentatively, D is TRBD2 (5 bases). Germline values: CDR1 LGHDT, CDR2 YNNKEL (reference sequence). Trimming left V 4 bases short and J 3 bases short, with 10 bases between. This CDR3 is 14 amino acids long. CDR3 region: CASSPPRDYNEQFF. For the CDR3, the DNA is TGTGCCAGCAGCCCCCCCCGGGACTACAATGAGCAGTTCTTC.

This clonotype came up many times. The V and J genes are TRBV5-1 and TRBJ2-3; 7 nucleotides line up with TRBD2. CDR3 length: 16 amino acids. The J segment lost 1 base and the V segment lost 7 bases, leaving 12 bases of the junction unmatched. The germline V gene has CDR1 SGHRS and CDR2 YFSETQ. CDR3 sequence: CASQAGYLTGTDTQYF. CDR3 nucleotides: TGCGCCAGCCAAGCGGGGTACCTCACCGGCACAGATACGCAGTATTTT.

This clonotype was observed at least ten times. The chain has TRBV12-3 or TRBV12-4 and TRBJ1-5; perhaps TRBD1 as D (6 bases). Trimming stripped 3 bases from V and 4 bases from J, with 7 bases between. The CDR3 spans 13 residues. The CDR3 spells CASSFGQNQPQHF. CDR3 coding DNA: TGTGCCAGCAGTTTCGGACAGAATCAGCCCCAGCATTTT.

This clonotype was detected a few times. This chain connects TRBV6-1 to TRBJ1-6; 11 positions agree with TRBD1. The CDR3 loop spans 17 amino acids. The germline CDR1 and CDR2 sequences are MNHNS and SASEGT. J was trimmed by 4 bases and V by 7 bases; bases with no gene match: 9. The CDR3 sequence is CASNQPGQGGYNSPLHF. DNA of the CDR3: TGTGCCAGCAACCAACCGGGACAGGGGGGATATAATTCACCCCTCCACTTT.

This clonotype was detected many times. The genes are TRBV12-3 or TRBV12-4 and TRBJ1-1; the D gene is possibly TRBD1 (5 bases). Trimming stripped 3 bases from V and 7 bases from J, with 6 bases between. The CDR3 contains 11 residues. The CDR3 DNA sequence: TGTGCCAGCAGTTTTGGGGGTGAAGCTTTCTTT. It codes for CASSFGGEAFF.

This clonotype was counted only a few times. CDR3 region: CASSVRGGRSTDTQYF. CDR3 nucleotide sequence: TGTGCCAGCAGTGTTCGGGGGGGAAGAAGCACAGATACGCAGTATTTT. J is TRBJ2-3 and V is TRBV2, with 8 bases that match TRBD2. J was trimmed by 0 bases and V by 4 bases; bases with no gene match: 6. CDR1 and CDR2 (germline): SNHLY, FYNNEI. The CDR3 extends over 16 amino acids.

At least ten counts were recorded for this clonotype. The CDR3 spells CSVEVQGTEAFF. CDR3 coding DNA: TGCAGCGTTGAAGTCCAGGGCACTGAAGCTTTCTTT. The chain carries TRBV29-1 and TRBJ1-1, with D maybe TRBD1 (5 bases). The germline V and J ends were trimmed by 1 base and 4 bases, with 7 bases remaining between them. CDR1 is SQVTM, CDR2 ANQGSEA, per germline. The CDR3 has 12 amino acids.

This clonotype has ten or more counts. The chain is built from TRBV27 and TRBJ1-1; D remains ambiguous. V lost 6 bases to trimming and J lost 1 base, with 15 bases between them. This CDR3 has 15 amino acids. The germline gives CDR1 MNHEY, CDR2 SMNVEV (reference sequence). CDR3 sequence: CASSPLTRRNTEAFF. For the CDR3, the DNA is TGTGCCAGCAGCCCTCTGACGCGAAGGAACACTGAAGCTTTCTTT.

This chain joins TRBV28 and TRBJ1-1, with D possibly TRBD1 on 5 matching bases. The CDR3 runs to 15 residues. V was pared by 0 bases and J by 5 bases, with 13 bases between. Germline CDR1 and CDR2: MDHEN and SYDVKM. The CDR3 sequence: CASSLWGEKSTEAFF. CDR3 bases: TGTGCCAGCAGTTTATGGGGGGAAAAATCGACTGAAGCTTTCTTT.

This clonotype turned up a few times. This sequence joins TRBV29-1 and TRBJ1-1, with D hard to call. The length of the CDR3 is 14 residues. The germline CDR1 and CDR2 sequences are SQVTM and ANQGSEA. Trimming left V 4 bases short and J 1 base short, with 13 bases between. CDR3 DNA sequence: TGCAGCGTTGGGTCAGATTCATCGAACACTGAAGCTTTCTTT. Encoded protein: CSVGSDSSNTEAFF.

The chain uses TRBV7-9 and TRBJ2-6; TRBD2 might be the D (6 bases). The CDR3 has 16 amino acids. The V and J ends lost 4 bases and 2 bases respectively, with 12 bases between them. Per the germline V gene, CDR1 is SEHNR and CDR2 is FQNEAQ (reference sequence). CDR3: CASSYAGWTGANVLTF. The DNA of the CDR3 is TGTGCCAGCAGCTATGCGGGGTGGACTGGGGCCAACGTCCTGACTTTC.

This clonotype has a count of ten or more. The chain combines TRBV7-8 with TRBJ1-5, with TRBD1 identical over 7 bases. CDR1 and CDR2 from the germline V gene are SGHVS and FQNEAQ. V shed 5 bases and J 0 bases; nucleotides not matched to a gene: 4. CDR3 length equals 15 residues. CDR3 residues: CASSLGQYSNQPQHF. CDR3 DNA: TGTGCCAGCAGCCTGGGACAGTATAGCAATCAGCCCCAGCATTTT.

The chain links TRBV27 to TRBJ2-7; no definite D call. Germline V gene data show CDR1 as MNHEY and CDR2 as SMNVEV (reference sequence). V lost 0 bases to trimming and J lost 2 bases, with 8 bases between them. This CDR3 is built from 14 residues. In DNA, the CDR3 is TGTGCCAGCAGTTTATCCGGACGGGCCTACGAGCAGTACTTC. Residues: CASSLSGRAYEQYF.

The chain carries TRBV12-3 or TRBV12-4 and TRBJ2-5; maybe TRBD2 (5 bases). The CDR3 runs to 15 residues. V was cut by 4 bases and J by 1 base, with 13 bases left in between. The CDR3 DNA reads as TGTGCCAGCAGTTCAACGACGGGGATCCAAGAGACCCAGTACTTC. This encodes CASSSTTGIQETQYF.

This clonotype has ten or more counts. The rearrangement joins TRBV7-2 to TRBJ2-4; the match to TRBD2 covers 8 bases. Trimming took 0 bases from V and 0 from J; bases not matched to a gene: 10. This CDR3 region has 19 residues. Per germline, CDR1 SGHTA and CDR2 FQGNSA. In DNA form, the CDR3 reads TGTGCCAGCAGCTTAGCGGCTAGCGGGTTGTCTCCAGCCAAAAACATTCAGTACTTC. Residues: CASSLAASGLSPAKNIQYF.

There are many counts of this clonotype. The V and J genes are TRBV20-1 and TRBJ2-3; D might be TRBD1 or TRBD2, each matching 5 bases. V lost 3 bases, J lost 4 bases, and 14 bases lay in between. CDR1 is DFQATT, CDR2 SNEGSKA, per germline (reference sequence). The CDR3 has 14 residues. For the CDR3, the DNA is TGCAGTGCTAGCGGGACGCTGGGCGCAGATACGCAGTATTTT. This gives the protein CSASGTLGADTQYF.

This clonotype was seen repeatedly, ten times or more. DNA of the CDR3: TGTGCCAGCTCCCCGGGTCAGGGCAGCTACCTAAGCTCTGGGGCCAACGTCCTGACTTTC. Translating it yields CASSPGQGSYLSSGANVLTF. The chain links TRBV6-2 or TRBV6-3 to TRBJ2-6; D is perhaps TRBD1 (5 bases). Trimming left V 8 bases short and J 0 bases short, with 26 bases between. The CDR3 loop spans 20 amino acids. The V gene's germline CDR1 is MNHEY and CDR2 SVGEGT.